This T cell receptor beta chain appears in the sequencing data of a study of shared clonotypes between healthy human individuals (dated by TCRdb to about 2020). Broadly, across the study: The cohort included three men and a couple of women between 18 and 49 years of age. To increase sequencing depth and limit assay-specific biases, different laboratories used diverse techniques to prepare libraries and sequence TCR repertoires. The study deeply sequenced blood TCR repertoires of about five healthy adults to estimate repertoire size and the extent of clonotype sharing between individuals. Leukapheresis yielded between about 0.94 and 8.9 billion PBMCs per donor. For each donor, three plates each were used for CD4 naive and CD4 memory, two plates were used for CD8 naive, and one plate was used for CD8 memory. On the study overall, not on this receptor specifically: Compared with non-shared clonotypes, the clonotypes found in all four sorted-subset donors had higher generation probabilities. The genetic and exposure-history diversity represented was limited by the small number of donors. Sampling was restricted to blood, and TCR repertoires in tissue are likely to differ from TCR repertoires in blood. When several donors were compared, the shared fraction of clonotypes was about 5.4% for naive CD4, around 3.5% for naive CD8, more than 2% for memory CD4, and about 0.36% for memory CD8. Estimated clonotype richness was generally larger for naive than for memory subsets. Even with the large sequencing depth, rarefaction of the sorted-subset datasets indicated that sequencing was incomplete. Pairwise subsampling led to the expectation that sequencing depth would affect the degree of clonotype sharing among donors.

CD8 naive samples consisted of CD45RO-negative cells that were positively selected for CCR7, yielding a CD45RA+CCR7+ population without TemRA cells. The donors were healthy, HIV-negative adults with no recently reported acute infections or vaccinations. Every donor was a Caucasian adult living in Nashville, Tennessee, USA. After blood collection by leukapheresis, PBMCs were isolated using Ficoll-Histopaque density gradient centrifugation and then cryopreserved in the vapor phase of liquid nitrogen. Analytical flow cytometry was used to check the purity and quantity of every magnetically sorted T cell population. From each sorted fraction, genomic DNA was isolated and quantified by UV absorbance on a Nanodrop 2000c. CDR1 LNHDA and CDR2 SQIVND are derived from the germline V gene (reference sequence). The junction shows trimming of 6 bases on V and 2 bases on J, plus 8 bases between the germline ends. From its cysteine to its phenylalanine, the CDR3 spans 12 amino acids. The entry retains the CDR3 DNA only, 36 bases that are in frame from base 1.

Using the deep immunoSEQ assay, multiplex PCR amplified TCR CDR3 regions from genomic DNA. Extracted genomic DNA from each cell subset was spread evenly across all wells of several immunoSEQ 96-well plates, with each plate serving as a replicate. For sorted subsets, around 200 ng genomic DNA, equal to about 30,000 T cell genomes, was loaded into each replicate PCR. Purified libraries were measured with a Qubit 3.0 fluorometer, size-checked on a Bioanalyzer 2100, and measured again with the KAPA Library Quantification kit. Every immunoSEQ 96-well plate was sequenced on a separate single-read 150-cycle Illumina NextSeq 550 flow cell. From the authors' description of their analysis: Because only junctional sequences without quality scores were contained in the immunoSEQ output, filtering matching that applied to full-length reads could not be performed. Sequences were annotated with PyIR, a Python wrapper for IgBLAST v1.9, and V/J genes and CDR3 were assigned using IMGT germline references. Reads were filtered out if the reads had weak V/J assignments (E-value above 1e-6), no CDR3, stop codons, out-of-frame junctions, or ambiguous translated residues. V3J clonotypes were defined as sequences sharing the same inferred V gene, J gene, and CDR3 amino acid sequence. Percentage overlap between repertoires was calculated by dividing the number of shared unique clonotypes by the size of the smaller repertoire. Richness of each repertoire was evaluated using RTK rarefaction, the Chao1 estimator, and Recon v2.1 estimates of unobserved clonotypes. For all TCRbeta clonotypes obtained by the gDNA method from four donors, generation probabilities were computed with OLGA. TCRdb stores this immuneACCESS table with in-frame sequences only. Part of the clones is absent; in the studies checked, under half of the shortfall reflects unresolved V genes, and no reason is known for the rest. V and J calls plus clone size are reproduced from that table; the DNA served to infer D and trimming. For this sample the table gives hundreds of thousands of clones, of which 95% were detected only once. Together, the top ten hold over 0.095% of the sample.

Comments on this clone: The antigen it binds to is not known. Base qualities are not at hand, and no much larger clone is one base apart.

Sample: naive CD8+ T cells sorted from blood. This specimen's cell subset or site label, per the study, means: CD45RA+CCR7+. The receptor's source is a woman aged 25-40 years in good health. The chain is made from TRBV19 and TRBJ2-7, with the D gene not clear enough to name. CDR3 region: CASSHDTYEQYF. The sequenced DNA is TGTGCCAGTAGCCACGACACCTACGAGCAGTACTTC.